Presented here are 4 T cell receptor beta chains from one specimen sequenced in a study of regulatory T cells in long-lasting Graves disease. As to time point: persistent/refractory GD, antithyroid drugs over 5 years with positive TRAb. PBMC RNA served as the TCR library source. Arm-PCR of CDR3 regions with iRepertoire HTBI primers generated TCR beta libraries. TCRdb processed the multiplex PCR reads anew with MiXCR; each CDR3 protein has one entry. The table shows about 300,000 distinct CDR3 sequences, with more than 20% occurring only once. The sequenced sample was peripheral blood mononuclear cells (PBMCs), obtained when the disease was refractory, from a patient treated with antithyroid drugs. Receptor source: a female donor with Graves disease.

V and J are TRBV20-1 and TRBJ2-7; the D gene is possibly TRBD1 (5 bases). CDR3 length equals 12 residues. V was cut by 6 bases and J by 6 bases, with 15 bases left in between. Germline-derived CDR1 and CDR2 are DFQATT and SNEGSKA (reference sequence). The CDR3 here is CSAATGSGEQYF. In nucleotides, the CDR3 is TGCAGTGCCGCTACAGGTTCGGGCGAGCAGTACTTC.

There are a few counts of this clonotype. The chain recombines TRBV7-8 with TRBJ2-2; TRBD1 matches at 9 bases. The CDR3 covers 17 residues. J gave up 1 base and V 3 bases, and 6 bases lay outside the gene matches. Germline CDR1 SGHVS, CDR2 FQNEAQ. The CDR3 coding sequence is TGTGCCAGCAGCTTGGACCGGGACAGGGTGAACACCGGGGAGCTGTTTTTT. Its protein is CASSLDRDRVNTGELFF.

Details on this clonotype: A much more abundant neighbour one base away suggests this may be a read error. The CDR3 region is CAGSFQGTSLGGKNIQYF. CDR3 coding DNA: TGTGCCGGCAGCTTTCAGGGAACTTCTCTTGGGGGCAAAAACATTCAGTACTTC. V gene TRBV11-2 combines with J gene TRBJ2-4; possibly TRBD1 or TRBD2 for D (5 bases each). Germline CDR1 reads SGHAT; CDR2 reads FQNNGV. This CDR3 is built from 18 residues.

This clonotype was counted many times. This chain joins TRBV15 and TRBJ1-6, with TRBD1 identical over 8 bases. The CDR3 sequence is 14 residues long. The germline CDR1 and CDR2 sequences are LNHNV and YYDKDF (reference sequence). J was trimmed by 9 bases and V by 3 bases; bases with no gene match: 4. The CDR3 DNA reads TGTGCCACCAGCAGGGGACAGGCACCTTCACCCCTCCACTTT. Translation gives CATSRGQAPSPLHF.